This T cell receptor beta chain was sequenced for a study of T-cell memory formation after mild COVID-19. Regarding the study as a whole: Clones that shrank (day 15 to 85) were balanced CD4/CD8, whereas later expanders leaned CD4+.

This clonotype was seen many times. The target antigen is unknown. TCRdb re-called the 5' RACE reads through MiXCR, storing one row per CDR3 protein. The data show 50,000 to 70,000 distinct CDR3 sequences, 10% to 15% seen once. From germline, CDR1 is SGHKS and CDR2 YYEKEE (reference sequence). V gave up 3 bases and J gave up 6 bases; unmatched junction bases: 9. The CDR3 has 15 amino acids. This TCR derives from a man in his late teens or twenties who had mild COVID-19 (a few samples of this study predate the infection). Cell type and time point are not known. This chain joins TRBV5-5 and TRBJ2-5; 9 positions agree with TRBD1. Sequenced input: PBMCs or a T cell subset sorted from them (not recorded which). This CDR3 is CASSSSRDRVQTQYF. The CDR3 DNA follows: TGTGCCAGCAGCTCGTCCCGGGACAGGGTACAGACCCAGTACTTC.